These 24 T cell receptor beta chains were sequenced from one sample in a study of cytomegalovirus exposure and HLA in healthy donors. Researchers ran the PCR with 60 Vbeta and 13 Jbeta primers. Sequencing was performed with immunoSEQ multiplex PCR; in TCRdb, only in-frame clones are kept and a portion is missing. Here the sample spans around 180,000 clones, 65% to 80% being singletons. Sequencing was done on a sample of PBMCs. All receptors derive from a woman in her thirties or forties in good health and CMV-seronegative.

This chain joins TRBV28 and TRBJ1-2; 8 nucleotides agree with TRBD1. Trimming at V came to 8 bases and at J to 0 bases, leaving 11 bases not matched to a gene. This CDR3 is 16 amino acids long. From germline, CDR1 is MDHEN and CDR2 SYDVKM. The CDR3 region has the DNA TGTGCCAGCGTCTCCGGGACAGGTCTGTCTAACTATGGCTACACCTTC. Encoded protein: CASVSGTGLSNYGYTF.

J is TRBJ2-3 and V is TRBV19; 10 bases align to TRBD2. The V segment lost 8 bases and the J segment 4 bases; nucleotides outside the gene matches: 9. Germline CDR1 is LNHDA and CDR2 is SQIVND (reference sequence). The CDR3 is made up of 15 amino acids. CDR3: CASSLSGGRADTQYF. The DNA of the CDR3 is TGTGCCAGTTCCCTTAGCGGGGGGCGGGCAGATACGCAGTATTTT.

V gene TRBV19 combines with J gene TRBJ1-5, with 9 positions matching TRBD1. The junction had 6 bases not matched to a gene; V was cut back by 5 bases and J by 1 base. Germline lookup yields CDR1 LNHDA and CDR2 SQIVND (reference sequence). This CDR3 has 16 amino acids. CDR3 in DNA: TGTGCCAGTAGTCTACAGGACAGGGGAAGCAATCAGCCCCAGCATTTT. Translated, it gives CASSLQDRGSNQPQHF.

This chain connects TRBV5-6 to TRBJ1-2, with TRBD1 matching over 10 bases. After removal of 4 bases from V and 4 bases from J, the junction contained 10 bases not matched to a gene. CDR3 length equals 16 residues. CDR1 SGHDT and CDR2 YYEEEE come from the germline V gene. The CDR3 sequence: CASSPPGTGVFYGYTF. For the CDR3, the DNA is TGTGCCAGCAGCCCGCCCGGGACAGGGGTTTTCTATGGCTACACCTTC.

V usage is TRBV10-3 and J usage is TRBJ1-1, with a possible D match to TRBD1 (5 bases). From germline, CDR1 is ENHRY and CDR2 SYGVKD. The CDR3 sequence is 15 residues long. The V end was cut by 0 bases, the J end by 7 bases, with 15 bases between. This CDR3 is CAISESTDMSSEAFF. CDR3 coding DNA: TGTGCCATCAGTGAGTCGACAGACATGAGCAGTGAAGCTTTCTTT.

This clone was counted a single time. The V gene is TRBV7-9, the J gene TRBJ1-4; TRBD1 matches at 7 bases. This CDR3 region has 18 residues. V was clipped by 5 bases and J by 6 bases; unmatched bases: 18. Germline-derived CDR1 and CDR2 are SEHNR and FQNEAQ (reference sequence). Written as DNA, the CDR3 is TGTGCCAGCAGCCTAAGACAGGGAAGTCGAGGTAGCGATGAAAAACTGTTTTTT. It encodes CASSLRQGSRGSDEKLFF.

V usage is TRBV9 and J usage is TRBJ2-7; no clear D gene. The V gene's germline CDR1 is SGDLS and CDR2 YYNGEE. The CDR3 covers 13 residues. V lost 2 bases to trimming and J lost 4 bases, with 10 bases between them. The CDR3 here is CASSVLPLYEQYF. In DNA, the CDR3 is TGTGCCAGCAGCGTCCTTCCCTTGTACGAGCAGTACTTC.

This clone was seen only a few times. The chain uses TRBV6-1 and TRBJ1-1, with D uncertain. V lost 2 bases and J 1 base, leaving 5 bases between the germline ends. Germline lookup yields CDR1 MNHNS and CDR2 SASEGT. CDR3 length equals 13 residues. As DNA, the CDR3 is TGTGCCAGCAGTGAACGGGAGAACACTGAAGCTTTCTTT. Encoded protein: CASSERENTEAFF.

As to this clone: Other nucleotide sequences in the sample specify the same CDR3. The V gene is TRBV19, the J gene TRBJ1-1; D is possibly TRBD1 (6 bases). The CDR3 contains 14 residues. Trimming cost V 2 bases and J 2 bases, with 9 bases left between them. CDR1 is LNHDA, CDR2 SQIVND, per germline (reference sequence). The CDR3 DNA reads TGTGCCAGTAGTATAACGGGGGGCAACACTGAAGCTTTCTTT. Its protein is CASSITGGNTEAFF.

In DNA form, the CDR3 reads TGTGCCAGCAGCCAAGATCACACCTACGAGCAGTACTTC. Translation: CASSQDHTYEQYF. The J gene is TRBJ2-7, the V gene TRBV14; unclear D gene. Per the germline V gene, CDR1 is SGHDN and CDR2 is FVKESK. The CDR3 length is 13 residues. V lost 0 bases and J 2 bases, leaving 5 bases between the germline ends.

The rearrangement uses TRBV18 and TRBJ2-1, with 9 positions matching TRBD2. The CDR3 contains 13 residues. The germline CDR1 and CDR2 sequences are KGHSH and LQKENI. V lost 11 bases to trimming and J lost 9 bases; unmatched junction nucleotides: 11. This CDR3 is CAGTGTSWSEQFF. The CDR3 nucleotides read TGTGCCGGAACCGGGACTAGCTGGAGTGAGCAGTTCTTC. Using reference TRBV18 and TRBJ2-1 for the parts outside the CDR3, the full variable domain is NAGVMQNPRHLVRRRGQEARLRCSPMKGHSHVYWYRQLPEEGLKFMVYLQKENIIDESGMPKERFSAEFPKEGPSILRIQQVVRGDSAAYFCAGTGTSWSEQFFGPGTRLTVL.

The DNA of the CDR3 is TGTGCCAGCAACTTGGGACTAGCGGGAGTTAGTGAGCAGTTCTTC. Protein: CASNLGLAGVSEQFF. The V and J genes are TRBV11-2 and TRBJ2-1; 14 positions match TRBD2. The CDR3 extends over 15 amino acids. The V and J ends lost 7 bases and 9 bases, in that order; junction bases with no gene match: 8. The germline gives CDR1 SGHAT, CDR2 FQNNGV.

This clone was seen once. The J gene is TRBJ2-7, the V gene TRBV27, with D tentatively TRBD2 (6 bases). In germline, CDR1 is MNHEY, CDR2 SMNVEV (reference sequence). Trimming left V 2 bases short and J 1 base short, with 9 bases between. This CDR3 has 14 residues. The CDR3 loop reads CASSLAEGSYEQYF. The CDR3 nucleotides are TGTGCCAGCAGTTTAGCGGAGGGATCCTACGAGCAGTACTTC.

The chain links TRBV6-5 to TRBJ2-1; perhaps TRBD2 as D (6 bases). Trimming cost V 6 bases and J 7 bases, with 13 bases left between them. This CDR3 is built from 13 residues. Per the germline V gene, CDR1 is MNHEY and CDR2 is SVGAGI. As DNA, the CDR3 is TGTGCCAGCAGGATAGGGACTCTGAATGAGCAGTTCTTC. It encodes CASRIGTLNEQFF.

The CDR3 reads CAIHHSGPSGPIYF. CDR3 bases: TGTGCCATCCATCATTCAGGGCCCTCGGGTCCGATATATTTT. The chain is built from TRBV10-3 and TRBJ1-3; possible D gene TRBD1, 5 bases. V was shortened by 8 bases and J by 13 bases, with 24 bases between the two germline ends. This CDR3 has 14 amino acids. CDR1 and CDR2 from the germline V gene are ENHRY and SYGVKD.

The CDR3 sequence is CASSPTGIPISYNEQFF. DNA of the CDR3: TGTGCCAGCAGTCCTACAGGGATCCCGATTTCCTACAATGAGCAGTTCTTC. This sequence joins TRBV7-9 and TRBJ2-1; the D gene is possibly TRBD1 (6 bases). Germline-derived CDR1 and CDR2 are SEHNR and FQNEAQ (reference sequence). Trimming pared 6 bases from V and 1 base from J, leaving 19 bases between. The CDR3 has 17 amino acids.

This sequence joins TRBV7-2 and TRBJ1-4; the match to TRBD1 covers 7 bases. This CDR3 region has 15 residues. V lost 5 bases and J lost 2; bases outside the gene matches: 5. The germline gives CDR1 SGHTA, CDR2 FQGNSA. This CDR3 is CASSVSQGTNEKLFF. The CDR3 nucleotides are TGTGCCAGCAGCGTTTCACAGGGGACTAATGAAAAACTGTTTTTT.

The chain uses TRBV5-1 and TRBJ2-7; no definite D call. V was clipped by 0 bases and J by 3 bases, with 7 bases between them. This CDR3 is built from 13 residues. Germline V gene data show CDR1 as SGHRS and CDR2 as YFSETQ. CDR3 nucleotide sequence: TGCGCCAGCAGCTTGGAGCCCTACTACGAGCAGTACTTC. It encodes CASSLEPYYEQYF. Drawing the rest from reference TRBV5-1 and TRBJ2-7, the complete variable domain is KAGVTQTPRYLIKTRGQQVTLSCSPISGHRSVSWYQQTPGQGLQFLFEYFSETQRNKGNFPGRFSGRQFSNSRSEMNVSTLELGDSALYLCASSLEPYYEQYFGPGTRLTVT.

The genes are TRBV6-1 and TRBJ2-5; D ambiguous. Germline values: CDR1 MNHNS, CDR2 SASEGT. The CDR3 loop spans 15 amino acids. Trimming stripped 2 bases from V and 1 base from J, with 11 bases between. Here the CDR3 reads CASSELVQIQETQYF. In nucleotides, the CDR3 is TGTGCCAGCAGTGAATTGGTACAGATCCAAGAGACCCAGTACTTC.

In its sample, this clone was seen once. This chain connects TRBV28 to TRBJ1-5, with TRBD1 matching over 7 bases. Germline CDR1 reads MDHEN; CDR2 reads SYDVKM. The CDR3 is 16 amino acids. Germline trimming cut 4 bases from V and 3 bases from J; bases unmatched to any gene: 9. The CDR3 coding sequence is TGTGCCAGCAGTTCCCAGACAGGGAACACCAATCAGCCCCAGCATTTT. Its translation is CASSSQTGNTNQPQHF.

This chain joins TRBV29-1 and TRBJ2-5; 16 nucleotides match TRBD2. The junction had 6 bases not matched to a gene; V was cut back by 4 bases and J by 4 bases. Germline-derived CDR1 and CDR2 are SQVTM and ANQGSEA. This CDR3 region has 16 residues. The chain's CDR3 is CSVGGTSGGARETQYF. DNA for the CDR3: TGCAGCGTTGGAGGGACTAGCGGGGGGGCCAGAGAGACCCAGTACTTC.

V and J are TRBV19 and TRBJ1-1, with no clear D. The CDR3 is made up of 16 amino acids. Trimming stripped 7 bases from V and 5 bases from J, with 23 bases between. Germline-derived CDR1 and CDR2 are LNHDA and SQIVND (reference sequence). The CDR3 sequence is CASKGRGEGNLTEAFF. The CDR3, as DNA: TGTGCCAGTAAAGGTCGCGGGGAAGGGAATTTAACTGAAGCTTTCTTT.

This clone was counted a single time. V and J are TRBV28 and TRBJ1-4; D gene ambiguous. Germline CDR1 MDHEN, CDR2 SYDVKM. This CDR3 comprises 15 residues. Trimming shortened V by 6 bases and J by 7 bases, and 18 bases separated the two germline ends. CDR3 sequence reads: CASSIPRGGGEKLFF. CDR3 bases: TGTGCCAGCAGCATTCCCCGGGGAGGAGGTGAAAAACTGTTTTTT.

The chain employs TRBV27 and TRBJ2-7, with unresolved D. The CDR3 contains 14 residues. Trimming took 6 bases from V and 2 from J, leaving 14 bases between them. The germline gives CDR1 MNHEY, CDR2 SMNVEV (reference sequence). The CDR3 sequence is CASRKIAKPYEQYF. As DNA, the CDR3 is TGTGCCAGCAGGAAGATAGCCAAGCCCTACGAGCAGTACTTC.